A single sample is the source of the 24 T cell receptor beta chains below, sequenced in a study of T-cell memory formation after mild COVID-19. A single record per CDR3 protein comes from TCRdb applying MiXCR to the 5' RACE reads. In the table there are approximately 150,000 distinct CDR3 sequences, around 13% of which are singletons. The sample comprised PBMCs or a T cell subset sorted from them (not recorded which). All receptors derive from an adult woman who had mild COVID-19 (a few samples of this study predate the infection). Cell type and time point are not known.

This chain connects TRBV5-5 to TRBJ2-7; 13 bases align to TRBD2. The CDR3 covers 18 residues. Trimming took 0 bases from V and 2 from J; bases not matched to a gene: 8. Per germline, CDR1 SGHKS and CDR2 YYEKEE (reference sequence). The DNA of the CDR3 is TGTGCCAGCAGCTTGGCCCGATCGACTAGCGGGAGGACCTACGAGCAGTACTTC. This gives the protein CASSLARSTSGRTYEQYF.

This clonotype came up a few times. The chain has TRBV4-1 and TRBJ2-1; 13 positions match TRBD2. The junction had 14 bases not matched to a gene; V was cut back by 3 bases and J by 9 bases. The CDR3 runs to 18 residues. CDR1 is MGHRA and CDR2 is YSYEKL in the germline V gene. The CDR3, as DNA: TGCGCCAGCAGCCAGACGGGTTTACTAGCGGGGGGGCGTAGTGAGCAGTTCTTC. It is translated as CASSQTGLLAGGRSEQFF.

This chain links TRBV7-9 with TRBJ2-6; D unclear. Trimming shortened V by 2 bases and J by 0 bases, and 5 bases separated the two germline ends. Looked up from germline, CDR1 is SEHNR and CDR2 is FQNEAQ (reference sequence). The CDR3 loop spans 15 amino acids. The CDR3 DNA is TGTGCCAGCAGCTTATTGCACTCTGGGGCCAACGTCCTGACTTTC. This translates into CASSLLHSGANVLTF.

V gene TRBV12-3 or TRBV12-4 combines with J gene TRBJ1-1; 8 nucleotides align to TRBD1. The CDR3 loop spans 14 amino acids. J lost 6 bases, V lost 6 bases, and 9 bases had no gene match. CDR3 loop: CASSRGQGGSEAFF. In DNA form, the CDR3 reads TGTGCCAGCAGCCGCGGACAGGGTGGCTCTGAAGCTTTCTTT.

This clonotype was detected many times. The V and J genes are TRBV7-6 and TRBJ2-3; tentatively, D is TRBD1 (6 bases). Germline V gene sequence: CDR1 SGHVS, CDR2 FNYEAQ. This CDR3 region has 19 residues. The germline V and J ends were trimmed by 4 bases and 0 bases, with 23 bases remaining between them. The CDR3 region is CASSSIPGRQGQSTDTQYF. The CDR3 DNA reads TGTGCCAGCAGCTCTATTCCGGGTCGGCAGGGGCAAAGCACAGATACGCAGTATTTT.

This clonotype was observed many times. This sequence joins TRBV12-3 or TRBV12-4 and TRBJ1-1, with D maybe TRBD1 (5 bases). This CDR3 spans 13 amino acids. The V and J ends lost 7 bases and 4 bases respectively, with 13 bases between them. The CDR3, as DNA: TGTGCCAGCACTTTCGGGGGGAGCACTGAAGCTTTCTTT. Its translation: CASTFGGSTEAFF.

This clonotype has just a few counts. The chain employs TRBV6-6 and TRBJ2-3, with 8 nucleotides matching TRBD2. Germline CDR1 is MNHNY and CDR2 is SVGAGI (reference sequence). CDR3 length equals 17 residues. The V gene end was trimmed by 8 bases and the J gene end by 4 bases; junction bases not matched to a gene: 17. DNA of the CDR3: TGTGCCAGCTCCTCCGCCGGGGTAGCGGGGTTCGCAGATACGCAGTATTTT. It codes for CASSSAGVAGFADTQYF.

In its sample, this clonotype was seen a few times. The rearrangement links TRBV7-9 to TRBJ2-3; D is uncertain. Per the germline V gene, CDR1 is SEHNR and CDR2 is FQNEAQ (reference sequence). Trimming left V 5 bases short and J 6 bases short, with 18 bases between. This CDR3 is 15 amino acids long. The CDR3 DNA reads TGTGCCAGCAGCCCCCCTTGGAGTGGGTTCGATACGCAGTATTTT. Translated, it gives CASSPPWSGFDTQYF.

This clonotype was detected many times. The J gene is TRBJ2-7, the V gene TRBV5-1; D perhaps matches TRBD1 (5 bases). Germline CDR1 reads SGHRS; CDR2 reads YFSETQ. The V gene lost 3 bases and the J gene lost 3 bases, with 7 bases spanning the gap. The CDR3 extends over 12 amino acids. The CDR3 region is CASSSDSYEQYF. The CDR3 bases are TGCGCCAGCAGCTCTGACAGCTACGAGCAGTACTTC.

This clonotype was observed at least ten times. The chain is built from TRBV18 and TRBJ2-1; 10 nucleotides agree with TRBD2. The CDR3 has 15 residues. With V trimmed by 6 bases and J by 4 bases, 6 bases remained unmatched. CDR1 is KGHSH, CDR2 LQKENI, per germline. CDR3 residues: CASSQTSGVYNEQFF. The CDR3 region has the DNA TGTGCCAGCTCTCAAACTAGCGGGGTTTACAATGAGCAGTTCTTC.

There are a few counts of this clonotype. The CDR3 sequence is CASSQDHGMFRTRSYNEQFF. CDR3 nucleotide sequence: TGTGCCAGCAGCCAAGATCATGGAATGTTCAGGACTAGGTCCTACAATGAGCAGTTCTTC. The chain recombines TRBV4-2 with TRBJ2-1; 7 bases align to TRBD2. Losses at the gene ends were 0 bases for V and 1 base for J; bases not matched to a gene: 15. This CDR3 has 20 residues. Germline CDR1 reads LGHNA; CDR2 reads YNFKEQ.

This clonotype appeared a few times. The chain uses TRBV7-9 and TRBJ1-4; tentatively, D is TRBD1 (6 bases). Deletions cut 1 base from V and 0 bases from J, with 9 bases between. The CDR3 runs 16 residues. Germline CDR1 is SEHNR and CDR2 is FQNEAQ (reference sequence). CDR3 protein: CASSLDRAATNEKLFF. DNA of the CDR3: TGTGCCAGCAGCTTAGACAGGGCTGCAACTAATGAAAAACTGTTTTTT.

The chain recombines TRBV18 with TRBJ1-1; TRBD1 aligns across 7 bases. Trimming removed 4 bases from V and 0 bases from J; junction bases left unmatched: 8. Germline loops: CDR1 KGHSH, CDR2 LQKENI. The CDR3 length is 16 residues. CDR3 coding DNA: TGTGCCAGCTCACAGGAAAGGACAGGCATGAACACTGAAGCTTTCTTT. This sequence encodes CASSQERTGMNTEAFF.

This chain uses TRBV3-1 with TRBJ2-7; the D is unclear. Germline V CDR1 and CDR2: LGHDT, YNNKEL (reference sequence). The CDR3 has 15 residues. V was shortened by 0 bases and J by 6 bases, with 15 bases between the two germline ends. DNA of the CDR3: TGTGCCAGCAGCCAAGATCCCTATCGTCCGTCCGAGCAGTACTTC. The encoded protein is CASSQDPYRPSEQYF.

The chain is built from TRBV2 and TRBJ2-3; 12 bases are shared with TRBD2. This CDR3 has 16 amino acids. Trimming took 6 bases from V and 4 from J; bases not matched to a gene: 8. Germline assignment: CDR1 SNHLY and CDR2 FYNNEI. CDR3 loop: CASSLTSGSSPDTQYF. In nucleotides, the CDR3 is TGTGCCAGCAGCCTGACTAGCGGGAGCTCTCCAGATACGCAGTATTTT.

The chain employs TRBV3-1 and TRBJ2-1; 8 nucleotides match TRBD2. Germline-derived CDR1 and CDR2 are LGHDT and YNNKEL (reference sequence). The CDR3 runs 14 residues. The ends lost 7 bases at V and 7 bases at J; junction bases unmatched: 9. As DNA, the CDR3 is TGTGCCAGCATCCCCTCCGGGGGGGTTAATGAGCAGTTCTTC. Translation gives CASIPSGGVNEQFF.

The J gene is TRBJ1-5, the V gene TRBV10-3; 9 nucleotides agree with TRBD1. V was pared by 5 bases and J by 6 bases, with 5 bases of the junction left unmatched. The germline V gene encodes CDR1 ENHRY and CDR2 SYGVKD. This CDR3 is 14 amino acids long. CDR3 sequence (DNA): TGTGCCATCAGTTGGACAGGGGAGAGTCAGCCCCAGCATTTT. It translates to CAISWTGESQPQHF.

This clonotype was observed a handful of times. The gene calls are TRBV12-3 or TRBV12-4 and TRBJ2-1, with TRBD1 matching 9 bases. This CDR3 contains 17 residues. Trimming cost V 6 bases and J 4 bases; bases outside gene matches: 13. DNA of the CDR3: TGTGCCAGCAGCCGCCTCCCGGACAGGGGACAGTACAATGAGCAGTTCTTC. Protein sequence: CASSRLPDRGQYNEQFF.

The sample holds a few counts of this clonotype. The CDR3 DNA is TGCGCCAGCAGCCAGGCCGTCGGACTAGCGGGAGCCGATACGCAGTATTTT. Its translation is CASSQAVGLAGADTQYF. The V call is TRBV23-1, the J call TRBJ2-3, with 13 bases that match TRBD2. TRBV23-1 is an open reading frame whose function is uncertain. The CDR3 contains 17 residues. V dropped 6 bases and J dropped 6; count of bases not matched to a gene: 12.

The chain joins TRBV12-3 or TRBV12-4 to TRBJ2-3; 8 bases line up with TRBD1. The V gene end was trimmed by 6 bases and the J gene end by 1 base; junction bases not matched to a gene: 6. CDR3 length: 15 amino acids. The CDR3 DNA follows: TGTGCCAGCAGCGGACAGGGAATCGGCACAGATACGCAGTATTTT. Translated: CASSGQGIGTDTQYF.

The table lists this clonotype with many counts. J is TRBJ1-5 and V is TRBV3-1; a weak D match, TRBD1 (6 bases). This CDR3 contains 14 residues. Trimming cost V 5 bases and J 3 bases, with 11 bases left between them. Per the germline V gene, CDR1 is LGHDT and CDR2 is YNNKEL (reference sequence). The CDR3 region has the DNA TGTGCCAGCAGCTCACCGGGACACAATCAGCCCCAGCATTTT. This encodes CASSSPGHNQPQHF.

Only a few counts were recorded for this clonotype. This chain joins TRBV5-1 and TRBJ2-3, with a tentative D call TRBD2 (6 bases). This CDR3 contains 17 residues. The germline V gene has CDR1 SGHRS and CDR2 YFSETQ. V lost 5 bases, J lost 1 base, and 20 bases lay in between. The CDR3 DNA reads TGCGCCAGCAGTCCGGATCGGGGGACCCAGGGCACAGATACGCAGTATTTT. It specifies CASSPDRGTQGTDTQYF.

This clonotype occurred a few times. This sequence joins TRBV27 and TRBJ2-7; possibly TRBD1 for D (5 bases). CDR1 and CDR2 from the germline V gene are MNHEY and SMNVEV (reference sequence). The CDR3 totals 15 residues. V was clipped by 1 base and J by 6 bases, with 16 bases between them. In DNA, the CDR3 is TGTGCCAGCAGTTTATGGGAAGGACACACTACCGAGCAGTACTTC. Amino acid sequence: CASSLWEGHTTEQYF.

This sequence joins TRBV14 and TRBJ2-1; D may match TRBD1 or TRBD2 (6 bases each). Germline V lookup: CDR1 SGHDN, CDR2 FVKESK. This CDR3 has 17 amino acids. V shed 0 bases and J shed 6 bases, with 18 bases lying between them. The CDR3 region is CASSQDRAGDFRNEQFF. For the CDR3, the DNA is TGTGCCAGCAGCCAAGATAGGGCAGGGGACTTTCGCAATGAGCAGTTCTTC.